Sequencing of this TCR beta chain was carried out in a study of blood T cell repertoires in COVID-19. As for the study in general: Specimens from acute and convalescent COVID-19 originated in the United States, Italy and Spain. PBMCs, B-cell-depleted T cells, or T cells provided the cDNA or gDNA that made up the material.

Germline assignment: CDR1 MNHNY and CDR2 SVGAGI (reference sequence). V lost 5 bases and J lost 4; bases outside the gene matches: 11. This CDR3 is built from 16 residues. In the study's own analysis: Amplification with reference gene primers provided the estimates of nucleated cell counts. Clones were sequenced by immunoSEQ multiplex PCR, and TCRdb holds only the in-frame ones, with some missing. V and J calls and clone size follow that table, whereas D and trimming were derived from the DNA. Among over 250,000 clones listed, 83% were seen once. The TCR sequence derives from a woman in her forties or fifties who had recovered from COVID-19. Sequences were obtained from peripheral blood. The chain is built from TRBV6-6 and TRBJ1-1; 9 nucleotides match TRBD1. The CDR3, as DNA: TGTGCCAGCAGTCGGCCATGGGACAGGGTGGCCACTGAAGCTTTCTTT. It yields the protein CASSRPWDRVATEAFF.